Listed here are 12 T cell receptor beta chains from one sample, sequenced in a study of blood T cell repertoires in COVID-19. The assay was immunoSEQ multiplex PCR, and TCRdb's table has in-frame clones only and misses some. The sample consists of some 200,000 clones, about nine tenths of them appearing once. Sequences were obtained from peripheral blood. These receptors all come from a man of 80 years or more with acute or convalescent COVID-19.

V and J are TRBV9 and TRBJ1-2; D is undetermined. Germline CDR1 reads SGDLS; CDR2 reads YYNGEE. V gave up 4 bases and J gave up 0 bases, with 13 bases separating them. The CDR3 is 15 residues long. Here the CDR3 reads CASSPREGANYGYTF. Written as DNA, the CDR3 is TGTGCCAGCAGCCCCCGCGAGGGAGCTAACTATGGCTACACCTTC.

The chain has TRBV28 and TRBJ2-7, with TRBD1 as a possible D gene (5 bases). V lost 2 bases and J lost 4, with 9 bases in between. This CDR3 is 13 amino acids long. The V gene's germline CDR1 is MDHEN and CDR2 SYDVKM. The DNA of the CDR3 is TGTGCCAGCAGTTTACCACAGGCTTACGAGCAGTACTTC. This gives the protein CASSLPQAYEQYF. The entire variable domain, with the rest obtained from reference TRBV28 and TRBJ2-7, is as follows: DVKVTQSSRYLVKRTGEKVFLECVQDMDHENMFWYRQDPGLGLRLIYFSYDVKMKEKGDIPEGYSVSREKKERFSLILESASTNQTSMYLCASSLPQAYEQYFGPGTRLTVT.

The CDR3 loop is CATSRPLVAGDYNEQFF. The CDR3, as DNA: TGTGCCACCAGCAGGCCTTTAGTGGCAGGGGACTACAATGAGCAGTTCTTC. The chain combines TRBV15 with TRBJ2-1, with a weak D call TRBD1 (6 bases). Germline V gene lookup returns CDR1 LNHNV and CDR2 YYDKDF (reference sequence). V was cut by 3 bases and J by 3 bases, with 18 bases left in between. CDR3 length equals 17 residues.

V is TRBV5-1 and J is TRBJ2-1; D uncertain. The length of the CDR3 is 15 residues. The V end lost 1 base, the J end lost 5 bases, and 13 bases lay between the germline ends. Germline values: CDR1 SGHRS, CDR2 YFSETQ. Here the CDR3 reads CASSLLVTSNNEQFF. The CDR3 nucleotides are TGCGCCAGCAGCTTGTTAGTAACGTCCAACAATGAGCAGTTCTTC. The entire variable domain, with the rest obtained from reference TRBV5-1 and TRBJ2-1, is as follows: KAGVTQTPRYLIKTRGQQVTLSCSPISGHRSVSWYQQTPGQGLQFLFEYFSETQRNKGNFPGRFSGRQFSNSRSEMNVSTLELGDSALYLCASSLLVTSNNEQFFGPGTRLTVL.

The gene calls are TRBV14 and TRBJ1-3; D gene unclear. V was cut by 1 base and J by 7 bases, with 5 bases left in between. The CDR3 contains 12 residues. Germline CDR1 reads SGHDN; CDR2 reads FVKESK. The CDR3 here is CASSQVSNTIYF. The CDR3, as DNA: TGTGCCAGCAGCCAAGTTTCGAACACCATATATTTT.

This clone occurred once. A much larger clone sits a single nucleotide away, making a read error possible. Additional DNA sequences in this sample encode the identical CDR3. This chain links TRBV27 with TRBJ1-5, with D hard to call. Germline V gene data show CDR1 as MNHEY and CDR2 as SMNVEV (reference sequence). CDR3 size: 15 residues. V gave up 5 bases and J gave up 0 bases, with 11 bases separating them. As DNA, the CDR3 is TGTGCCAGCAGTCCCAGAGAGGATAGCAATCAGCCCCAGCATTTT. This sequence encodes CASSPREDSNQPQHF.

The genes are TRBV19 and TRBJ1-2, with a possible D match to TRBD1 (6 bases). Deletions cut 6 bases from V and 2 bases from J, with 10 bases between. The CDR3 runs 13 residues. In germline, CDR1 is LNHDA, CDR2 SQIVND (reference sequence). The CDR3 DNA follows: TGTGCCAGTAGCAACACAGGGAACTATGGCTACACCTTC. It translates to CASSNTGNYGYTF.

The chain recombines TRBV2 with TRBJ1-1, with D possibly TRBD1 on 6 matching bases. The V end was cut by 7 bases, the J end by 9 bases, with 18 bases between. The CDR3 is 13 residues long. CDR1 is SNHLY and CDR2 is FYNNEI in the germline V gene. The CDR3 protein is CASNINQGYKAFF. The CDR3 coding sequence is TGTGCCAGCAACATAAATCAGGGGTATAAAGCTTTCTTT.

The chain has TRBV19 and TRBJ1-1, with 7 nucleotides matching TRBD1. CDR3 length: 15 amino acids. V shed 3 bases and J 4 bases; nucleotides not matched to a gene: 8. In germline, CDR1 is LNHDA, CDR2 SQIVND (reference sequence). The CDR3 DNA reads TGTGCCAGTAGTATCAGGGGACAGCCACTCACTGAAGCTTTCTTT. It specifies CASSIRGQPLTEAFF.

The CDR3 DNA reads TGTGCCTGCCAGGGACAGATGAATTCACCCCTCCACTTT. Amino acid sequence: CACQGQMNSPLHF. V usage is TRBV30 and J usage is TRBJ1-6; 7 positions match TRBD1. V lost 6 bases to trimming and J lost 7 bases; unmatched junction nucleotides: 6. In germline, CDR1 is GTSNPN, CDR2 SVGIG (reference sequence). This CDR3 spans 13 amino acids.

The J gene is TRBJ1-2, the V gene TRBV10-3; D remains unclear. The germline V gene has CDR1 ENHRY and CDR2 SYGVKD. Trimming removed 2 bases at V and 2 bases at J, with 6 bases between. The CDR3 extends over 13 amino acids. This CDR3 is CAISETVNYGYTF. In DNA form, the CDR3 reads TGTGCCATCAGTGAGACGGTCAACTATGGCTACACCTTC.

This clone was seen more than once but under ten times. The genes are TRBV6-5 and TRBJ2-7, with 10 bases fitting TRBD2. The CDR3 consists of 16 residues. Trimming took 0 bases from V and 5 from J; bases not matched to a gene: 7. Germline lookup yields CDR1 MNHEY and CDR2 SVGAGI. The CDR3 nucleotides are TGTGCCAGCAGTTACTCTGCTAGCGGGAGCTTCCACGAGCAGTACTTC. The encoded protein is CASSYSASGSFHEQYF.